Below, one T cell receptor beta chain is given with its context. The data derive from a study of OX40 agonist ivuxolimab in advanced cancers. In the study overall: Patients with hepatocellular carcinoma, melanoma, renal cell or head and neck cancer made up the dose-escalation patients. Of the patients, three showed partial responses, one with hepatocellular carcinoma and two with cutaneous melanoma.

Sequencing used immunoSEQ multiplex PCR; TCRdb keeps in-frame clones, though not all of them. This table holds tens of thousands of clones, 90% to 95% found once. V was trimmed by 9 bases and J by 2 bases, leaving 10 bases between them. The CDR3 spans 12 residues. The V gene's germline CDR1 is SEHNR and CDR2 FQNEAQ (reference sequence). This clonotype was sampled from an adult with an advanced solid tumor such as melanoma, head and neck, liver or kidney cancer. Material: CD4+ or CD8+ T cells sorted from blood, obtained in a trial of the OX40 agonist ivuxolimab. The chain employs TRBV7-9 and TRBJ2-5; possibly TRBD1 or TRBD2 for D (5 bases each). The CDR3 is CASMGEQETQYF. The CDR3, as DNA: TGTGCCAGTATGGGGGAACAAGAGACCCAGTACTTC.